Given below is one T cell receptor (beta chain) in context. Its antigen is undetermined. The sample comes from a study of T cells in Graves' hyperthyroidism and ophthalmopathy. Overall study results and limits: Ophthalmopathy prediction by the model preceded onset by a median about 6 months. Most thyroid-expanded clonotypes above 0.001 were also found in blood.

From germline, CDR1 is SGHRS and CDR2 YFSETQ. The CDR3 length is 14 residues. Trimming removed 3 bases at V and 5 bases at J, with 15 bases between. The CDR3 regions of TCR beta were amplified from RNA transcripts. The TCR CDR3 was amplified in a first-round RT-PCR using the HTBI primer set. One entry per CDR3 protein, called by TCRdb with MiXCR from the multiplex PCR reads. The profile shows about 690,000 distinct CDR3 sequences, roughly a sixth of them singletons. Uncontrolled infections, other autoimmune diseases, pregnancy or lactation led to exclusion of patients. This clonotype was obtained from a man aged 50 to 60 with Graves' hyperthyroidism. The gene calls are TRBV5-1 and TRBJ2-7, with TRBD2 as a possible D gene (6 bases). Sequencing was done on a sample of blood. CDR3 coding DNA: TGCGCCAGCAGCTCGCCGACTAGTGCTAACGAGCAGTACTTC. Translating it yields CASSSPTSANEQYF.